The present TCR beta chain was sequenced within a study of cytomegalovirus exposure and HLA in healthy donors. Study-wide background: Among the approximately 400 donors who were genotyped, roughly 86% fell in the genetic ancestry cluster that is associated with self-reported Caucasian donors.

Germline V lookup: CDR1 MDHEN, CDR2 SYDVKM. Trimming took 1 base from V and 5 from J, leaving 3 bases between them. The CDR3 has 11 amino acids. With respect to this clone: The antigen is not known.

The primer mix had 60 Vbeta and 13 Jbeta primers. Sequenced by immunoSEQ multiplex PCR; TCRdb stores in-frame clones only, minus some. The sample has some 130,000 clones; 75% to 90% are singletons. Study conclusions and caveats: A later look showed TCR association rates differing by HLA locus, highest for DRB1 and lowest for HLA-C. There was a cluster of highly shared sequence variants that was likely a sequencing artifact.

The chain couples TRBV28 to TRBJ2-7; D is undetermined. This TCR was sampled from a woman between 45 and 60 years old in good health and CMV-seropositive. Sequenced material: PBMCs. The DNA for the CDR3 is TGTGCCAGCAGTTTATTCGACGAGCAGTACTTC. It specifies CASSLFDEQYF.